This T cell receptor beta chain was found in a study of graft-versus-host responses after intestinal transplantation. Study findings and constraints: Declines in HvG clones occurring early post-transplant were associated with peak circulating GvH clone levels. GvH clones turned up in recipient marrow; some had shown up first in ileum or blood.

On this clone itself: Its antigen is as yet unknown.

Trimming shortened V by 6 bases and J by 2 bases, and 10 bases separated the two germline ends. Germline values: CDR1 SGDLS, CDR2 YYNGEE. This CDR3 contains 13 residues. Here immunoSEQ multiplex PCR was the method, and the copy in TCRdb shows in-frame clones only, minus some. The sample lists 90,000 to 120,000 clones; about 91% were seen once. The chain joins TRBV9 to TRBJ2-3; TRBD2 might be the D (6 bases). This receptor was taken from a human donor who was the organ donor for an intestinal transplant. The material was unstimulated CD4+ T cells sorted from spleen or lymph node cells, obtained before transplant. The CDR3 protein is CASNRGNTDTQYF. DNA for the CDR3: TGTGCCAGCAACCGGGGGAACACAGATACGCAGTATTTT.